This T cell receptor beta chain was recovered during a study of T cells in pancreatic ductal adenocarcinoma. The germline gives CDR1 SGDLS, CDR2 YYNGEE. This CDR3 contains 16 residues. The J segment lost 3 bases and the V segment lost 4 bases, leaving 10 bases of the junction unmatched. Whole-study findings and limits: Tumor and blood clonality did not differ significantly, about 0.11 versus 0.072. Unique clonotypes were roughly 7.2-fold more numerous in blood than in tumor. The resected cohort was biased toward the minority with early-stage disease. Comparisons of tumor and blood clonality may show falsely lower tumor diversity.

The protocol was immunoSEQ multiplex PCR, while the TCRdb copy is restricted to in-frame clones and leaves out a portion. The table includes roughly 100,000 clones, 90% to 95% detected once. Worth noting for this clone: No antigen is known for it.

Selected pancreatic ductal adenocarcinoma patients had undergone surgery without neoadjuvant therapy. The sequenced material came from PBMCs. The chain employs TRBV9 and TRBJ2-5; 9 bases line up with TRBD1. This TCR was recovered from a human donor with pancreatic ductal adenocarcinoma. CDR3 bases: TGTGCCAGCAGCCCACACCGGACAGGGGATAAAGAGACCCAGTACTTC. As protein: CASSPHRTGDKETQYF. The entire variable domain, with the rest obtained from reference TRBV9 and TRBJ2-5, is as follows: DSGVTQTPKHLITATGQRVTLRCSPRSGDLSVYWYQQSLDQGLQFLIQYYNGEERAKGNILERFSAQQFPDLHSELNLSSLELGDSALYFCASSPHRTGDKETQYFGPGTRLLVL.